This TCR beta chain was identified in a study of human T cells and chemical hapten exposure. From the RACE reads, TCRdb called clonotypes with MiXCR, one entry per CDR3 protein. The sample lists about 82,000 distinct CDR3 sequences; 10% to 15% were seen once. This clonotype has at least ten counts. Stated time point: patch test 3, about 24 weeks after DPC sensitization. Treatment of the sample: therapeutic diphenylcyclopropenone sensitization with weekly scalp DPC. Blood collection took place prior to placing each patch test. V lost 4 bases to trimming and J lost 4 bases, with 14 bases between them. The germline gives CDR1 LGHDT, CDR2 YNNKEL (reference sequence). CDR3 length: 15 residues.

This TCR came from a woman in her forties or fifties with alopecia areata. Some clones in this sample may be carry-over from other donors' samples. Sequences were derived from whole blood, sampled in connection with sensitization to the hapten diphenylcyclopropenone (DPC). The rearrangement joins TRBV3-1 to TRBJ2-1; D may be TRBD2 (6 bases). CDR3 nucleotides: TGTGCCAGCAGCCTAGATAGCGGACCTTACAATGAGCAGTTCTTC. Translating it yields CASSLDSGPYNEQFF.